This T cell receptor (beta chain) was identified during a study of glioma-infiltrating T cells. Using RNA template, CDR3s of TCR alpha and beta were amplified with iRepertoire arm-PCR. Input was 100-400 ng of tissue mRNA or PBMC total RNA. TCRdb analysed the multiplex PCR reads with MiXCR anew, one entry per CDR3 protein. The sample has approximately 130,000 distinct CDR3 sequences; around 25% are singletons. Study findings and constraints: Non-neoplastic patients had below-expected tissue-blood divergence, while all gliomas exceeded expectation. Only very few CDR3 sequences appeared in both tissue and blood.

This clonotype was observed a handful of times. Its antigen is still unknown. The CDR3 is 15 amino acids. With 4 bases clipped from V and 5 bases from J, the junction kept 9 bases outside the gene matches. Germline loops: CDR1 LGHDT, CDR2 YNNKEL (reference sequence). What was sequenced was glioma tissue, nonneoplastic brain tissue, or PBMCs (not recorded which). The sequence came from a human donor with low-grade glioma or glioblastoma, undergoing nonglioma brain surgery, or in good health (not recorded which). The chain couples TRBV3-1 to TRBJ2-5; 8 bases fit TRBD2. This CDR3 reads CASSPWSPSGETQYF. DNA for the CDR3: TGTGCCAGCAGCCCATGGTCGCCTAGCGGGGAGACCCAGTACTTC.